This T cell receptor beta chain emerged from a study of blood T cell repertoires in COVID-19. About the study: PBMCs, B-cell-depleted T cells, or T cells were the source of the cDNA or gDNA that made up the material.

The study recruited people aged roughly 18 to 100 years across 24 US areas. In the original analysis: How many nucleated cells were present was estimated from reference gene primer amplification. The method was immunoSEQ multiplex PCR; TCRdb's version includes in-frame clones alone and lacks a portion of them. D and trimming were read from the DNA, whereas the V and J calls and clone size are those reported in that table. The table records about 270,000 clones, around 90% of them present only once. Per the germline V gene, CDR1 is WSHSY and CDR2 is SAAADI. This CDR3 region has 14 residues. V trimming: 7 bases; J trimming: 5 bases; junction bases outside the gene matches: 4.

The source material was PBMCs or T cells enriched from blood (not recorded which). This TCR was sampled from a man aged 35-49 years who had been exposed to COVID-19. The chain combines TRBV10-2 with TRBJ2-1; TRBD2 matches 11 bases. The CDR3 loop is CASMFSGGDNEQFF. CDR3 bases: TGCGCCAGCATGTTTAGCGGGGGGGACAATGAGCAGTTCTTC.